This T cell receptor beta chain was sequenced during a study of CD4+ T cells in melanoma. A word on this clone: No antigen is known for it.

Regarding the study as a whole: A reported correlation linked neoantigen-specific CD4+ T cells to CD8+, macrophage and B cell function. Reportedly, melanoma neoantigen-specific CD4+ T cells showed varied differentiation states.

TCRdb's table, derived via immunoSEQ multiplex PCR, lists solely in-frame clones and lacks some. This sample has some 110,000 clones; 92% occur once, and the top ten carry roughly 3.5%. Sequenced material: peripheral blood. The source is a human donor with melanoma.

The CDR3 protein is CAIREQGAVTDTQYF. The CDR3 DNA reads as TGTGCCATCAGGGAACAGGGGGCCGTGACAGATACGCAGTATTTT. J is TRBJ2-3 and V is TRBV10-3; TRBD1 aligns across 9 bases. CDR3 length equals 15 residues. Per germline, CDR1 ENHRY and CDR2 SYGVKD. The V and J ends lost 6 bases and 3 bases, in that order; junction bases with no gene match: 7.